This paragraph reports one TCR beta chain. Its antigen is currently not known. No base quality information exists; no much larger clone differs at one position. These data are taken from a study of siplizumab effects on memory and regulatory T cells (dated by TCRdb to about 2019). Background for the entire study: The effect of the anti-CD2 antibody siplizumab on alloreactive T-cell subsets was examined in allogeneic mixed lymphocyte reactions constructed from human PBMCs.

Beyond this particular receptor, the publication reports: Unstimulated naive T cells appeared more diverse than memory T cells, and naive cells seemed to contribute substantially to the alloresponse. In reactions with siplizumab, an average of roughly 69% of mappable alloreactive CD4+ clones were Treg-derived, compared with 25% to 30% in control reactions. Because sequences at frequencies below about 10^-5 were poorly captured, only a minor fraction of alloreactive clones could be mapped back to unstimulated subsets. A naive or memory phenotype could not be assigned to roughly 75-97% of proliferating CD4+ or CD8+ clones. No functional confirmation was obtained for the suppressive function of proliferating Tregs from siplizumab cultures. Siplizumab significantly reduced the cumulative frequency of alloreactive sequences traceable to unstimulated CD4+ memory T cells.

In the germline V gene, CDR1 corresponds to SQVTM and CDR2 to ANQGSEA. From cysteine to phenylalanine, the CDR3 is 17 amino acids long. CDR3 DNA is the only sequence kept; it has 51 bases, read in frame from the first base. V is cut back by 0 bases and J by 4 bases, with 12 bases in the junction unmatched. Libraries were constructed by the immunoSEQ multiplex PCR assay. Each sample had 9 x 10^4 or so TCR templates assayed by the deep sequencing platform. Genomic DNA extracted from sorted T cells was the material used for TCRbeta CDR3 sequencing. As for the authors' bioinformatics: The R programming language was used for clonal analysis of the TCRbeta CDR3 data. Alloreactive CD4+ and CD8+ clones were defined by comparing unstimulated samples with post-reaction CFSE-low samples. Alloreactive CD4+ clones were assigned to regulatory or non-regulatory origin by matching sequences to sorted unstimulated Treg and non-Treg repertoires. TCRdb took over this immuneACCESS table, retaining in-frame rearrangements with V and J assigned. Such tables are incomplete; in checked studies, under half of the missing clones stem from an unresolved V gene, and the remainder is unexplained. From that table come the V and J calls and clone size; the DNA was used to work out D and trimming. This sample lists around 100,000 clones; roughly 92% were detected once. Roughly 0.62% of the sample comes from the top ten.

Sorted unstimulated T cells and proliferating T cells recovered from mixed lymphocyte reactions underwent TCRbeta CDR3 sequencing. Fresh whole blood from fewer than twelve HLA-typed healthy donors was used to isolate PBMCs. To map where alloreactive clones came from, CD4+ regulatory T cells in the unstimulated state were FACS-sorted. The TCR sequence derives from a human donor in good health. Sample: Tregs sorted from blood. The chain employs TRBV29-1 and TRBJ2-1; TRBD2 aligns with 7 central bases. The CDR3 region has the sequence CSVEDWSRLAVYNEQFF. At the DNA level, the sequence is TGCAGCGTTGAAGATTGGTCTAGGCTAGCGGTGTACAATGAGCAGTTCTTC.